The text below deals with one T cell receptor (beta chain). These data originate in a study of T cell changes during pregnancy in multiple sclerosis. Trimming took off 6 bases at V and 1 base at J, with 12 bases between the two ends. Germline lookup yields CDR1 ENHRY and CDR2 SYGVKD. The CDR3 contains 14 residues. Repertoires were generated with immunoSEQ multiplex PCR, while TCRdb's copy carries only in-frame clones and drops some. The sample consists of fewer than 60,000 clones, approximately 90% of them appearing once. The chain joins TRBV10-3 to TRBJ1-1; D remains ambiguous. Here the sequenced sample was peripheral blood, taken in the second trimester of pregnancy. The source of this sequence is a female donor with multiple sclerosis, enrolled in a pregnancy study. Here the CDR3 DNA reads TGTGCCATCAGGCAACAGCTCTCGAACACTGAAGCTTTCTTT. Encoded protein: CAIRQQLSNTEAFF.